The clone carrying this TCR beta chain came up a few times. These data come from a study of immune heterogeneity within non-small cell lung tumors. Amplifying TCR beta CDR3 involved multiplex PCR carried out with 32 V and 13 J primers. TCRdb itself ran the multiplex PCR reads through MiXCR, one entry per CDR3 protein. The repertoire holds over 8,000 distinct CDR3 sequences, around a sixth seen once, with more than 3% in the top ten. The CDR3 has 15 residues. Germline loops: CDR1 SGHRS, CDR2 YFSETQ. The ends were cut back, 6 bases at V and 0 bases at J, with 15 bases in the middle. The starting template was genomic DNA from bulk tumor, approximately 600 ng per sample. Multiple biopsies spaced far apart were taken from each primary tumor during surgery. It was patients with untreated, newly diagnosed non-small cell lung cancer who underwent curative surgery.

This clonotype was sampled from a man aged 40-49 years with non-small cell lung cancer. V usage is TRBV5-1 and J usage is TRBJ1-1, with a weak D call TRBD1 (5 bases). The sequenced sample was lung tumor tissue. In nucleotides, the CDR3 is TGCGCCAGCACCCCGGGGCCACAATTGAACACTGAAGCTTTCTTT. Its translation is CASTPGPQLNTEAFF.